The 27 T cell receptor beta chains presented below share a single source sample, sequenced in a study of regulatory T cells in long-lasting Graves disease. Researchers made TCR beta libraries by using iRepertoire HTBI primers and running Arm-PCR on CDR3 regions. TCRdb reprocessed the multiplex PCR reads with MiXCR, giving one entry per CDR3 protein. The data contain about 660,000 distinct CDR3 sequences, approximately 31% of them singletons. Sample time point: persistent/refractory GD, antithyroid drugs over 5 years with positive TRAb. The TCR library was made from RNA that had been extracted from PBMCs in TRIzol. This specimen consisted of peripheral blood mononuclear cells (PBMCs), obtained when the disease was refractory, from a patient treated with antithyroid drugs. The receptors were gathered from a female donor with Graves disease.

The chain is built from TRBV18 and TRBJ2-5; a possible D gene is TRBD1 (6 bases). The CDR3 runs to 13 residues. Germline CDR1 and CDR2: KGHSH and LQKENI. Between the trimmed V and J ends, which lost 2 bases and 4 bases, there was a span of 8 bases. CDR3: CASSPGQSETQYF. Written as DNA, the CDR3 is TGTGCCAGCTCACCAGGACAGTCAGAGACCCAGTACTTC.

The J gene is TRBJ2-1, the V gene TRBV10-1; D ambiguous. In germline, CDR1 is WNHNN, CDR2 SYGVQD (reference sequence). The CDR3 consists of 15 residues. Trimming took off 0 bases at V and 2 bases at J, with 8 bases between the two ends. CDR3 sequence reads: CASSESAYAYNEQFF. In nucleotides, the CDR3 is TGCGCCAGCAGTGAGTCGGCTTATGCCTACAATGAGCAGTTCTTC.

This clonotype appeared a few times. CDR3 region: CASSMGSRNTEAFF. The CDR3 DNA reads as TGTGCCAGTAGTATGGGCTCCCGGAACACTGAAGCTTTCTTT. The chain uses TRBV19 and TRBJ1-1; no clear D. The germline gives CDR1 LNHDA, CDR2 SQIVND (reference sequence). The ends were cut back, 3 bases at V and 1 base at J, with 9 bases in the middle. The CDR3 is 14 residues long. The full variable domain, its missing parts supplied by reference TRBV19 and TRBJ1-1, is DGGITQSPKYLFRKEGQNVTLSCEQNLNHDAMYWYRQDPGQGLRLIYYSQIVNDFQKGDIAEGYSVSREKKESFPLTVTSAQKNPTAFYLCASSMGSRNTEAFFGQGTRLTVV.

This clonotype has more than one count but fewer than ten. The chain couples TRBV27 to TRBJ1-2; 11 nucleotides match TRBD1. The germline V gene encodes CDR1 MNHEY and CDR2 SMNVEV (reference sequence). Germline trimming cut 2 bases from V and 4 bases from J; bases unmatched to any gene: 9. The CDR3 loop spans 17 amino acids. In DNA form, the CDR3 reads TGTGCCAGCAGTTTAGGAGGACAGGGGGCTTACGGCTATGGCTACACCTTC. This translates into CASSLGGQGAYGYGYTF.

The sample holds a few counts of this clonotype. V and J are TRBV3-1 and TRBJ2-7; no clear D. The CDR3 totals 15 residues. Trimming pared 0 bases from V and 0 bases from J, leaving 9 bases between. The germline V gene encodes CDR1 LGHDT and CDR2 YNNKEL (reference sequence). CDR3 DNA sequence: TGTGCCAGCAGCCAAGATCCTACATCCTCCTACGAGCAGTACTTC. Its protein is CASSQDPTSSYEQYF.

This chain links TRBV5-1 with TRBJ1-1; D unresolved. CDR1 and CDR2 from the germline V gene are SGHRS and YFSETQ. The CDR3 is made up of 15 amino acids. Trimming pared 7 bases from V and 3 bases from J, leaving 19 bases between. CDR3 coding DNA: TGCGCCAGCGCCCTCTGGAGCCCCGAGGACACTGAAGCTTTCTTT. The encoded protein is CASALWSPEDTEAFF.

The chain employs TRBV6-2 or TRBV6-3 and TRBJ2-7; 7 bases line up with TRBD1. With 6 bases clipped from V and 2 bases from J, the junction kept 10 bases outside the gene matches. The CDR3 contains 15 residues. From germline, CDR1 is MNHEY and CDR2 SVGEGT. CDR3 coding DNA: TGTGCCAGCAGCCATTCAGGGACAGTTACCTACGAGCAGTACTTC. Translating gives CASSHSGTVTYEQYF.

This rearrangement joins TRBV7-9 to TRBJ1-2, with 7 bases fitting TRBD1. The CDR3 consists of 15 residues. Germline V gene sequence: CDR1 SEHNR, CDR2 FQNEAQ (reference sequence). The trim removed 1 base at V and 7 bases at J, leaving 9 bases unmatched. DNA for the CDR3: TGTGCCAGCAGCTTAGTGAACAGGGGAGCCGGTGGCTACACCTTC. This translates into CASSLVNRGAGGYTF.

This clonotype was seen at least ten times. The chain has TRBV2 and TRBJ1-1; D may be TRBD1 (5 bases). The CDR3 is made up of 16 amino acids. The germline CDR1 and CDR2 sequences are SNHLY and FYNNEI. The germline V and J ends were trimmed by 1 base and 0 bases, with 12 bases remaining between them. The CDR3 DNA is TGTGCCAGCAGTGAAGGTGGAAACAGGCTGAACACTGAAGCTTTCTTT. Protein: CASSEGGNRLNTEAFF.

V and J are TRBV20-1 and TRBJ1-5; D might be TRBD1 (5 bases). The CDR3 loop spans 14 amino acids. Trimming left V 2 bases short and J 7 bases short, with 15 bases between. Germline-derived CDR1 and CDR2 are DFQATT and SNEGSKA (reference sequence). Written as DNA, the CDR3 is TGCAGTGCTAGACCGGCGCAGGGCGGACAGCCCCAGCATTTT. This encodes CSARPAQGGQPQHF.

The chain joins TRBV11-1 to TRBJ1-2, with a tentative D call TRBD1 (5 bases). The CDR3 loop spans 15 amino acids. The germline CDR1 and CDR2 sequences are SGHAT and FQDESV (reference sequence). Trimming shortened V by 5 bases and J by 3 bases, and 16 bases separated the two germline ends. The CDR3: CASSPGPYRYYGYTF. The CDR3 region has the DNA TGTGCCAGCAGCCCGGGACCCTACCGATACTATGGCTACACCTTC.

J is TRBJ1-1 and V is TRBV27; no definite D call. The germline V gene encodes CDR1 MNHEY and CDR2 SMNVEV (reference sequence). The CDR3 is made up of 14 amino acids. The V gene lost 2 bases and the J gene lost 3 bases, with 10 bases spanning the gap. CDR3 residues: CASSLQPEYTEAFF. The CDR3 DNA is TGTGCCAGCAGTTTACAACCGGAATACACTGAAGCTTTCTTT.

The chain combines TRBV12-3 or TRBV12-4 with TRBJ2-1, with 13 bases fitting TRBD2. The CDR3 has 15 residues. The V segment lost 6 bases and the J segment 6 bases; nucleotides outside the gene matches: 5. The CDR3 coding sequence is TGTGCCAGCAGCGGACTAGCGGGAGTACTCAATGAGCAGTTCTTC. It yields the protein CASSGLAGVLNEQFF.

This clonotype was seen once. The CDR3 does not close with the conserved phenylalanine or tryptophan, likely indicating a read error. The chain combines TRBV20-1 with TRBJ1-2; D gene ambiguous. CDR3 length equals 11 residues. V dropped 6 bases and J dropped 4 bases, with 9 bases sitting between them. CDR1 and CDR2 (germline): DFQATT, SNEGSKA (reference sequence). CDR3 in DNA: TGCAGTGCCCCGGATGGCTATGGCTACACCCTC. This encodes CSAPDGYGYTL.

In this sample, this clonotype turned up once. A much larger clonotype is one base distant, so this may be a read error. No conserved phenylalanine or tryptophan ends this CDR3, so it is likely a read error. V usage is TRBV10-3 and J usage is TRBJ2-7, with a weak D call TRBD2 (5 bases). Per the germline V gene, CDR1 is ENHRY and CDR2 is SYGVKD. The CDR3 runs 14 residues. The V end was cut by 3 bases, the J end by 3 bases, with 12 bases between. The CDR3, as DNA: TGTGCCATCAGTGAAGGGCTAGCAAACTACGAGCAGTACCTC. Residues: CAISEGLANYEQYL.

This clonotype was counted ten times or more. V usage is TRBV28 and J usage is TRBJ1-5; TRBD1 aligns across 9 bases. Germline assignment: CDR1 MDHEN and CDR2 SYDVKM. The J segment lost 6 bases and the V segment lost 6 bases, leaving 9 bases of the junction unmatched. This CDR3 spans 15 amino acids. CDR3 nucleotide sequence: TGTGCCAGCAGCTTTGGGACAGGGAGGCGTCAGCCCCAGCATTTT. Protein product: CASSFGTGRRQPQHF.

This clonotype was picked up a small number of times. The chain employs TRBV12-3 or TRBV12-4 and TRBJ2-2, with 7 bases fitting TRBD2. This CDR3 is built from 20 residues. Trimming at V came to 1 base and at J to 3 bases, leaving 17 bases not matched to a gene. The CDR3 DNA reads TGTGCCAGCAGTTTAGAGCATCCAGGCCCCGCGGGAGCGTACACCGGGGAGCTGTTTTTT. It encodes CASSLEHPGPAGAYTGELFF.

This clonotype was seen only a few times. The chain couples TRBV20-1 to TRBJ1-5, with TRBD1 identical over 9 bases. The CDR3 extends over 15 amino acids. The V gene's germline CDR1 is DFQATT and CDR2 SNEGSKA (reference sequence). The chain's CDR3 is CSTTTGQGLNQPQHF. CDR3 coding DNA: TGCAGCACTACCACGGGACAGGGTCTCAATCAGCCCCAGCATTTT.

The chain couples TRBV10-3 to TRBJ2-4, with no clear D. The CDR3 totals 17 residues. Germline assignment: CDR1 ENHRY and CDR2 SYGVKD. The V end lost 0 bases, the J end lost 2 bases, and 14 bases lay between the germline ends. CDR3 bases: TGTGCCATCAGTGAGTCGGTTGCTCCAGGTACCAAAAACATTCAGTACTTC. Residues: CAISESVAPGTKNIQYF.

The chain combines TRBV12-3 or TRBV12-4 with TRBJ1-5; tentatively, D is TRBD1 (6 bases). V was cut by 3 bases and J by 5 bases, with 11 bases left in between. The length of the CDR3 is 14 residues. CDR3 bases: TGTGCCAGCAGTTTTGGGGCAGGGGATCAGCCCCAGCATTTT. This sequence encodes CASSFGAGDQPQHF.

V is TRBV27 and J is TRBJ1-1; no clear D gene. Trimming removed 5 bases at V and 1 base at J, with 11 bases between. CDR3 size: 14 residues. Looked up from germline, CDR1 is MNHEY and CDR2 is SMNVEV (reference sequence). CDR3 region: CASSPTRWNTEAFF. CDR3 nucleotide sequence: TGTGCCAGCAGTCCCACCCGCTGGAACACTGAAGCTTTCTTT.

This clonotype was counted a few times. This chain connects TRBV6-9 to TRBJ1-6; 7 bases are shared with TRBD1. This CDR3 is built from 17 residues. The V and J ends lost 3 bases and 8 bases, in that order; junction bases with no gene match: 13. Germline assignment: CDR1 MNHGY and CDR2 SVAAGI. CDR3 DNA sequence: TGTGCCAGCAGTTACCTCTCGACCGGGACAGCCCATTCACCCCTCCACTTT. Translated: CASSYLSTGTAHSPLHF.

The genes are TRBV6-5 and TRBJ1-1; unclear D gene. The CDR3 totals 15 residues. The V end lost 0 bases, the J end lost 2 bases, and 10 bases lay between the germline ends. Germline V gives CDR1 MNHEY, CDR2 SVGAGI. CDR3 sequence: CASSYSPIANTEAFF. As DNA, the CDR3 is TGTGCCAGCAGTTACTCGCCCATAGCAAACACTGAAGCTTTCTTT.

The rearrangement links TRBV6-1 to TRBJ1-4, with D possibly matching TRBD1 (5 bases). The ends were cut back, 0 bases at V and 7 bases at J, with 12 bases in the middle. This CDR3 is 15 amino acids long. The germline V gene has CDR1 MNHNS and CDR2 SASEGT. This chain's CDR3 is CASSEAVGGSEKLFF. The CDR3 DNA follows: TGTGCCAGCAGTGAAGCAGTGGGGGGGAGTGAAAAACTGTTTTTT.

This clonotype appeared many times. The chain is built from TRBV11-2 and TRBJ2-7, with 10 bases aligning to TRBD1. There are 17 residues in the CDR3. The V gene's germline CDR1 is SGHAT and CDR2 FQNNGV. The junction had 14 bases not matched to a gene; V was cut back by 5 bases and J by 4 bases. CDR3 protein: CASSPGQGLVADYEQYF. The DNA of the CDR3 is TGTGCCAGCAGCCCGGGACAGGGGTTGGTAGCGGATTACGAGCAGTACTTC.

This clonotype was observed many times. V and J are TRBV11-2 and TRBJ2-7; TRBD1 aligns across 8 bases. CDR1 is SGHAT, CDR2 FQNNGV, per germline. The CDR3 is 15 amino acids. Trimming at V came to 3 bases and at J to 4 bases, leaving 8 bases not matched to a gene. The CDR3 spells CASSFLRDRLYEQYF. In nucleotides, the CDR3 is TGTGCCAGCAGCTTCTTGCGGGACAGGTTGTACGAGCAGTACTTC.

The gene calls are TRBV9 and TRBJ2-5; 7 bases match TRBD1. CDR1 and CDR2 (germline): SGDLS, YYNGEE. CDR3 length: 15 amino acids. The trim removed 0 bases at V and 5 bases at J, leaving 7 bases unmatched. The CDR3, as DNA: TGTGCCAGCAGCGTAGCCCCGACAGGGTGGGAGACCCAGTACTTC. This sequence encodes CASSVAPTGWETQYF.